The rows below give T cell receptor beta chains drawn from one sample of a study of neurological immune-mediated disorders. TCRdb reprocessed the 5' RACE reads with MiXCR, giving one entry per CDR3 protein. The data show 85,000 to 100,000 distinct CDR3 sequences, roughly 3.5% seen once. Material: PBMCs. The receptors were sampled from a woman between 18 and 29 years old with multiple sclerosis. The CDR3 runs from the conserved cysteine through the conserved F or W. Fields, in order: clone size, D gene, V gene, J gene, CDR3 protein, CDR3 DNA. A D gene is named only where the DNA matches it firmly. Part of the rows lack a size; the others show once, few, many or a class for expanded clones.

clone_size: many
d_call: .
v_call: TRBV10-1
j_call: TRBJ2-2
cdr3_aa: CASSESTAQGTGELFF
cdr3_nt: TGCGCCAGCAGTGAGTCGACGGCCCAGGGCACCGGGGAGCTGTTTTTT

clone_size: .
d_call: .
v_call: TRBV4-2
j_call: TRBJ2-7
cdr3_aa: CASSQGVGYEQYF
cdr3_nt: TGTGCCAGCAGCCAGGGGGTGGGGTACGAGCAGTACTTC

clone_size: many
d_call: TRBD1
v_call: TRBV6-5
j_call: TRBJ1-4
cdr3_aa: CASSSQGAGNEKLFF
cdr3_nt: TGTGCCAGCAGTTCCCAGGGGGCCGGAAATGAAAAACTGTTTTTT

clone_size: many
d_call: .
v_call: TRBV5-1
j_call: TRBJ2-5
cdr3_aa: CASSLALSVTYQETQYF
cdr3_nt: TGCGCCAGCAGCTTGGCATTGTCGGTAACGTACCAAGAGACCCAGTACTTC

clone_size: many
d_call: .
v_call: TRBV5-6
j_call: TRBJ1-5
cdr3_aa: CASSAYSNQPQHF
cdr3_nt: TGTGCCAGCAGTGCGTATAGCAATCAGCCCCAGCATTTT

clone_size: many
d_call: .
v_call: TRBV10-1
j_call: TRBJ1-3
cdr3_aa: CASSDSTSADTIYF
cdr3_nt: TGCGCCAGCAGTGACAGTACAAGCGCGGACACCATATATTTT

clone_size: many
d_call: TRBD2
v_call: TRBV20-1
j_call: TRBJ2-1
cdr3_aa: CSASSVAGEGEQFF
cdr3_nt: TGCAGTGCTAGTTCGGTAGCGGGGGAGGGTGAGCAGTTCTTC

clone_size: many
d_call: TRBD1
v_call: TRBV20-1
j_call: TRBJ2-2
cdr3_aa: CSATRGQTGELFF
cdr3_nt: TGCAGTGCTACCAGGGGGCAGACCGGGGAGCTGTTTTTT

clone_size: many
d_call: TRBD1
v_call: TRBV12-3/TRBV12-4
j_call: TRBJ1-2
cdr3_aa: CASSLTGGKSGGYTF
cdr3_nt: TGTGCCAGCAGTTTGACAGGGGGTAAATCTGGTGGCTACACCTTC

clone_size: many
d_call: .
v_call: TRBV7-9
j_call: TRBJ1-5
cdr3_aa: CASSLAQNQPQHF
cdr3_nt: TGTGCCAGCAGCTTAGCCCAGAATCAGCCCCAGCATTTT

clone_size: many
d_call: .
v_call: TRBV5-6
j_call: TRBJ1-1
cdr3_aa: CASSRDRWGYTEAFF
cdr3_nt: TGTGCCAGCAGCCGCGACAGGTGGGGCTACACTGAAGCTTTCTTT

clone_size: many
d_call: .
v_call: TRBV12-3/TRBV12-4
j_call: TRBJ1-5
cdr3_aa: CASSFSGYSNQPQHF
cdr3_nt: TGTGCCAGCAGTTTCTCGGGGTATAGCAATCAGCCCCAGCATTTT

clone_size: many
d_call: .
v_call: TRBV20-1
j_call: TRBJ2-3
cdr3_aa: CSARDPGQSTDTQYF
cdr3_nt: TGCAGTGCTAGAGACCCGGGGCAGAGCACAGATACGCAGTATTTT

clone_size: many
d_call: .
v_call: TRBV20-1
j_call: TRBJ1-1
cdr3_aa: CSARAILGRGRGNNEAFF
cdr3_nt: TGCAGTGCTAGAGCCATCCTGGGGCGCGGCAGGGGAAATAATGAAGCTTTCTTT

clone_size: many
d_call: .
v_call: TRBV7-2
j_call: TRBJ1-6
cdr3_aa: CASSLAQGPHNSPLHF
cdr3_nt: TGTGCCAGCAGCTTAGCCCAGGGGCCACATAATTCACCCCTCCACTTT

clone_size: many
d_call: TRBD1
v_call: TRBV5-6
j_call: TRBJ1-1
cdr3_aa: CASTLGQGARTEAFF
cdr3_nt: TGTGCCAGCACCTTAGGACAGGGGGCGCGTACTGAAGCTTTCTTT

clone_size: .
d_call: TRBD2
v_call: TRBV20-1
j_call: TRBJ2-1
cdr3_aa: CSAGGRAGVYNEQFF
cdr3_nt: TGCAGTGCAGGTGGGAGGGCCGGGGTGTACAATGAGCAGTTCTTC

clone_size: many
d_call: .
v_call: TRBV12-3/TRBV12-4
j_call: TRBJ1-1
cdr3_aa: CASSLSGVAEKAFF
cdr3_nt: TGTGCCAGCAGTTTATCAGGGGTTGCGGAAAAAGCTTTCTTT

clone_size: .
d_call: TRBD1
v_call: TRBV20-1
j_call: TRBJ2-7
cdr3_aa: CSASAGTVSYEQYF
cdr3_nt: TGCAGTGCTAGCGCCGGGACAGTCTCCTACGAGCAGTACTTC

clone_size: many
d_call: .
v_call: TRBV18
j_call: TRBJ1-1
cdr3_aa: CASSAQTGMNTEAFF
cdr3_nt: TGTGCCAGCTCAGCCCAGACAGGAATGAACACTGAAGCTTTCTTT

clone_size: many
d_call: .
v_call: TRBV20-1
j_call: TRBJ1-4
cdr3_aa: CSARVGEKLFF
cdr3_nt: TGCAGTGCTAGGGTTGGGGAAAAACTGTTTTTT

clone_size: many
d_call: .
v_call: TRBV11-2
j_call: TRBJ2-7
cdr3_aa: CASSLFLSYEQYF
cdr3_nt: TGTGCCAGCAGCCTGTTTCTCTCCTACGAGCAGTACTTC

clone_size: many
d_call: TRBD2
v_call: TRBV5-5
j_call: TRBJ2-1
cdr3_aa: CASSSISGGASFWFF
cdr3_nt: TGTGCCAGCAGCTCAATTAGCGGGGGGGCCAGTTTTTGGTTCTTC

clone_size: many
d_call: .
v_call: TRBV12-3/TRBV12-4
j_call: TRBJ1-1
cdr3_aa: CASSFEEGLGGNTEAFF
cdr3_nt: TGTGCCAGCAGTTTTGAGGAGGGGTTGGGGGGGAACACTGAAGCTTTCTTT

clone_size: many
d_call: .
v_call: TRBV5-6
j_call: TRBJ2-3
cdr3_aa: CASSFSSSTDTQYF
cdr3_nt: TGTGCCAGCAGCTTCTCCAGCAGCACAGATACGCAGTATTTT

clone_size: many
d_call: TRBD1
v_call: TRBV27
j_call: TRBJ2-7
cdr3_aa: CASSSRQGSHEQYF
cdr3_nt: TGTGCCAGCAGTTCCCGACAGGGCTCGCACGAGCAGTACTTC

clone_size: many
d_call: TRBD1
v_call: TRBV20-1
j_call: TRBJ2-2
cdr3_aa: CSAPGQGGTGELFF
cdr3_nt: TGCAGTGCCCCGGGACAGGGAGGCACCGGGGAGCTGTTTTTT

clone_size: many
d_call: TRBD2
v_call: TRBV20-1
j_call: TRBJ2-7
cdr3_aa: CSARPNPAGGYEQYF
cdr3_nt: TGCAGTGCTAGACCCAACCCAGCGGGGGGCTACGAGCAGTACTTC

clone_size: many
d_call: .
v_call: TRBV7-2
j_call: TRBJ1-4
cdr3_aa: CASGFSEKLFF
cdr3_nt: TGTGCCAGCGGATTTAGCGAAAAACTGTTTTTT

clone_size: many
d_call: TRBD2
v_call: TRBV5-1
j_call: TRBJ2-1
cdr3_aa: CASSSPGLASVNEQFF
cdr3_nt: TGCGCCAGCAGCTCCCCGGGACTAGCATCCGTCAATGAGCAGTTCTTC

clone_size: many
d_call: .
v_call: TRBV7-8
j_call: TRBJ2-5
cdr3_aa: CASSFGTGTQYF
cdr3_nt: TGTGCCAGCAGCTTTGGTACAGGGACCCAGTACTTC

clone_size: many
d_call: TRBD2
v_call: TRBV20-1
j_call: TRBJ2-2
cdr3_aa: CSASLAGGTGELFF
cdr3_nt: TGCAGTGCTAGTCTAGCGGGGGGGACCGGGGAGCTGTTTTTT

clone_size: many
d_call: .
v_call: TRBV5-1
j_call: TRBJ1-1
cdr3_aa: CASSSLTGRMNTEAFF
cdr3_nt: TGCGCCAGCAGCTCTCTGACGGGACGGATGAACACTGAAGCTTTCTTT

clone_size: many
d_call: TRBD2
v_call: TRBV10-3
j_call: TRBJ2-7
cdr3_aa: CATHDLAGGYEQYF
cdr3_nt: TGTGCCACCCACGACCTAGCGGGAGGTTACGAGCAGTACTTC

clone_size: few
d_call: TRBD1
v_call: TRBV20-1
j_call: TRBJ1-1
cdr3_aa: CSAMRGQDTEAFF
cdr3_nt: TGCAGTGCTATGAGGGGGCAGGACACTGAAGCTTTCTTT

clone_size: many
d_call: TRBD2
v_call: TRBV20-1
j_call: TRBJ2-7
cdr3_aa: CSAISGRPPYEQYF
cdr3_nt: TGCAGTGCTATAAGCGGGAGGCCACCCTACGAGCAGTACTTC

clone_size: many
d_call: TRBD1
v_call: TRBV11-2
j_call: TRBJ1-1
cdr3_aa: CASSLRGHTEAFF
cdr3_nt: TGTGCCAGCAGCTTGAGGGGGCACACTGAAGCTTTCTTT

clone_size: many
d_call: .
v_call: TRBV28
j_call: TRBJ1-4
cdr3_aa: CASQWGENEKLFF
cdr3_nt: TGTGCCAGCCAGTGGGGAGAGAATGAAAAACTGTTTTTT

clone_size: many
d_call: .
v_call: TRBV5-1
j_call: TRBJ1-1
cdr3_aa: CASSLGGDFGNTEAFF
cdr3_nt: TGCGCCAGCAGCTTGGGTGGGGATTTCGGGAACACTGAAGCTTTCTTT

clone_size: many
d_call: .
v_call: TRBV10-3
j_call: TRBJ2-1
cdr3_aa: CAISETREQFF
cdr3_nt: TGTGCCATCAGTGAGACGAGGGAACAGTTCTTC

clone_size: many
d_call: .
v_call: TRBV7-8
j_call: TRBJ2-1
cdr3_aa: CASSPKDTNNEQFF
cdr3_nt: TGTGCCAGCAGCCCGAAAGACACAAACAATGAGCAGTTCTTC

clone_size: many
d_call: TRBD2
v_call: TRBV6-6
j_call: TRBJ2-5
cdr3_aa: CASSYTKAGQETQYF
cdr3_nt: TGTGCCAGCAGTTACACCAAAGCGGGGCAAGAGACCCAGTACTTC

clone_size: many
d_call: .
v_call: TRBV2
j_call: TRBJ1-3
cdr3_aa: CASSLPWWRGNTIYF
cdr3_nt: TGTGCCAGCAGTTTACCCTGGTGGCGTGGAAACACCATATATTTT

clone_size: many
d_call: TRBD1
v_call: TRBV3-1
j_call: TRBJ1-2
cdr3_aa: CASSQGTRDRNYGYTF
cdr3_nt: TGTGCCAGCAGCCAAGGCACCCGGGACAGAAACTATGGCTACACCTTC

clone_size: many
d_call: TRBD2
v_call: TRBV5-1
j_call: TRBJ2-7
cdr3_aa: CASPYRTREGPYEQYF
cdr3_nt: TGCGCCAGCCCCTATCGGACGCGGGAGGGCCCCTACGAGCAGTACTTC

clone_size: many
d_call: .
v_call: TRBV9
j_call: TRBJ2-7
cdr3_aa: CASSVGGIGEQYF
cdr3_nt: TGTGCCAGCAGCGTAGGTGGGATAGGCGAGCAGTACTTC

clone_size: many
d_call: .
v_call: TRBV5-6
j_call: TRBJ1-6
cdr3_aa: CASSFGLGAGSPLHF
cdr3_nt: TGTGCCAGCAGCTTCGGGTTGGGGGCAGGTTCACCCCTCCACTTT

clone_size: many
d_call: .
v_call: TRBV20-1
j_call: TRBJ1-1
cdr3_aa: CSARPREAFF
cdr3_nt: TGCAGTGCTAGACCCAGGGAAGCTTTCTTT

clone_size: many
d_call: TRBD1
v_call: TRBV20-1
j_call: TRBJ1-2
cdr3_aa: CSVAPGQGVFTF
cdr3_nt: TGCAGTGTGGCTCCGGGACAGGGGGTATTCACCTTC